In this sample, the clone carrying this TCR beta chain turned up a few times. Its target is not known. Gene names are the mouse ones. Time point reported: mouse harvest day 14 after allogeneic transplant. Each mouse received 10^7 T-cell-depleted marrow cells plus 10^6 splenic CD5+ T cells by tail vein. B6 (H2b) cells into BALB/c (H2d) mice; tissues taken at day 7 or 14. The sample originates from a study of tissue T cells after allogeneic stem cell transplantation. Study-wide findings and caveats: Which tissue TCRs were alloreactive or antigen-specific was not determined. Some clones might be persisting host cells. Few T cell clones were shared across patients, but motif clusters showed tissue-specific shared signatures.

Sequenced by immunoSEQ multiplex PCR; TCRdb stores in-frame clones only, minus some. The data contain 8,500 to 10,000 clones, roughly 38% of them singletons. This receptor was identified in a female BALB/c mouse given C57BL/6 T cells with graft-versus-host disease after an allogeneic hematopoietic cell transplant. The sample taken for sequencing was skin.

CDR3 DNA, as far as it was read: TGTGCCAGCAGGCGGACAGATAGTGCAGAAACGCTGTAT. This encodes CASRRTDSAETLY. In full, the CDR3 is CASRRTDSAETLYF. The genes are TRBV26 and TRBJ2-3; D may be TRBD1 (6 bases). Read sequence stops 1 residue before the CDR3 end, and the germline J gene provides the missing end. The CDR3 runs to 14 residues. The V gene lost 6 bases and the J gene lost 0 bases, with 10 bases spanning the gap. Looked up from germline, CDR1 is KGHPV and CDR2 is FQNQEV (reference sequence).